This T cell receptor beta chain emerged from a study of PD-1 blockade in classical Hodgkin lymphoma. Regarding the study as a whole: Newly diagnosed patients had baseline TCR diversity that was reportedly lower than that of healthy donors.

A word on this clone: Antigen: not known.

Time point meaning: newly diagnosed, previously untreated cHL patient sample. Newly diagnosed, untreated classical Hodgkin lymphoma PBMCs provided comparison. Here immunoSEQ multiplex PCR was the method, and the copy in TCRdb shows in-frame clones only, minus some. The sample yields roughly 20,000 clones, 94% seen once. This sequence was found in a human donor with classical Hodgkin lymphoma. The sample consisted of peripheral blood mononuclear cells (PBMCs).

CDR3: CASSFMDSTDTQYF. The CDR3 DNA reads TGTGCCAGCAGCTTTATGGACAGCACAGATACGCAGTATTTT. V and J are TRBV5-5 and TRBJ2-3; D unresolved. The V gene lost 2 bases and the J gene lost 0 bases, with 7 bases spanning the gap. The CDR3 covers 14 residues. The germline gives CDR1 SGHKS, CDR2 YYEKEE (reference sequence). The variable domain in full, completed from reference TRBV5-5 and TRBJ2-3, reads DAGVTQSPTHLIKTRGQQVTLRCSPISGHKSVSWYQQVLGQGPQFIFQYYEKEERGRGNFPDRFSARQFPNYSSELNVNALLLGDSALYLCASSFMDSTDTQYFGPGTRLTVL.